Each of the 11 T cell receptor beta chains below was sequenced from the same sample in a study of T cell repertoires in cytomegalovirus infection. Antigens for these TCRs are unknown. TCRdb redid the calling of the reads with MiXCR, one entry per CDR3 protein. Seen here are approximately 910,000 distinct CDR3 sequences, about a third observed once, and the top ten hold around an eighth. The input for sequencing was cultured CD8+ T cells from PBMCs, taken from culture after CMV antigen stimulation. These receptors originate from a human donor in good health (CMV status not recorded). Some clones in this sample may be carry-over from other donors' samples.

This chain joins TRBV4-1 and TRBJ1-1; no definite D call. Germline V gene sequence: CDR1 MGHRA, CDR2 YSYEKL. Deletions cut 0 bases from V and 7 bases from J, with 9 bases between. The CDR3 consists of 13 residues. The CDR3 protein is CASSQDRSSEAFF. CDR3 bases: TGCGCCAGCAGCCAAGATCGTAGCAGTGAAGCTTTCTTT.

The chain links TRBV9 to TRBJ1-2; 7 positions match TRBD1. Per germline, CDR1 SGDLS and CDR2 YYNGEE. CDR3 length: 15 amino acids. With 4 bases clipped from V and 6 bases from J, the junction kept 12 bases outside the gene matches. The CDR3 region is CASSSSGGGADGYTF. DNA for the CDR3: TGTGCCAGCAGCTCCTCAGGGGGGGGCGCCGATGGCTACACCTTC.

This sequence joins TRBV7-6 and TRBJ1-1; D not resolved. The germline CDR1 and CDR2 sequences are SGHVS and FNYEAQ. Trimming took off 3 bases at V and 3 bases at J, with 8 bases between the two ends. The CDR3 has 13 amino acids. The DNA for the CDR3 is TGTGCCAGCAGCTTTCGTAGCGACACTGAAGCTTTCTTT. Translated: CASSFRSDTEAFF.

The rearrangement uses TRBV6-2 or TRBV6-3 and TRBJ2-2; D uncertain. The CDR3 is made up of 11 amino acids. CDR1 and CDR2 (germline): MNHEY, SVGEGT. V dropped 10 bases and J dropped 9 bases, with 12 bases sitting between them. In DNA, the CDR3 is TGTGCCATCGGACCCCGAAGGGAGCTGTTTTTT. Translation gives CAIGPRRELFF.

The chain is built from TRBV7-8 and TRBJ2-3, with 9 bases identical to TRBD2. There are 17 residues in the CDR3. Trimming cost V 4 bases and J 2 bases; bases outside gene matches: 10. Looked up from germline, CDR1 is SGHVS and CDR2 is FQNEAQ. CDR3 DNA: TGTGCCAGCAGCTCCCGATCTAGCGGGGACTTCACAGATACGCAGTATTTT. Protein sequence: CASSSRSSGDFTDTQYF.

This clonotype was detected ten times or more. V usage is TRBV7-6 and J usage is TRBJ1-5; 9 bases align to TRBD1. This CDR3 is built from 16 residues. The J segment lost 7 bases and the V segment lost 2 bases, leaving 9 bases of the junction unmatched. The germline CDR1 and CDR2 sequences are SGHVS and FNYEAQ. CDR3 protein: CASSLLTGGAGQPQHF. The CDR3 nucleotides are TGTGCCAGCAGCTTACTAACAGGGGGCGCGGGGCAGCCCCAGCATTTT. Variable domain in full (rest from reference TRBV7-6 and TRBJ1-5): GAGVSQSPRYKVTKRGQDVALRCDPISGHVSLYWYRQALGQGPEFLTYFNYEAQQDKSGLPNDRFSAERPEGSISTLTIQRTEQRDSAMYRCASSLLTGGAGQPQHFGDGTRLSIL.

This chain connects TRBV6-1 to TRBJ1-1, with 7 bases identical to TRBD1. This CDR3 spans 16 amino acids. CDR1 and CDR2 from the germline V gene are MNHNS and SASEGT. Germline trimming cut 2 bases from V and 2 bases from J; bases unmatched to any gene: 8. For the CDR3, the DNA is TGTGCCAGCAGTGAAATAACAGGGGCCCCTAACACTGAAGCTTTCTTT. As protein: CASSEITGAPNTEAFF.

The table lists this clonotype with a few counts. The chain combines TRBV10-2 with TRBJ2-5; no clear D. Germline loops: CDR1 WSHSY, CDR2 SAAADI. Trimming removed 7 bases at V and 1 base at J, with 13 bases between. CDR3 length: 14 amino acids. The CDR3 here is CASTTGLTQETQYF. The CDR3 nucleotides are TGCGCCAGCACTACGGGTCTCACCCAAGAGACCCAGTACTTC.

CDR3 sequence reads: CVIQAPGEAGNTIYF. CDR3 bases: TGTGTCATCCAGGCCCCTGGGGAGGCTGGAAACACCATATATTTT. The rearrangement uses TRBV7-9 and TRBJ1-3; D call uncertain. The CDR3 totals 15 residues. Germline V lookup: CDR1 SEHNR, CDR2 FQNEAQ (reference sequence).

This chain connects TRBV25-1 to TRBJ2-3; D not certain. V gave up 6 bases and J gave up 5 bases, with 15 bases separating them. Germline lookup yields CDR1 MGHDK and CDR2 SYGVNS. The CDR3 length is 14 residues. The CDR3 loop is CASRTPARGDTQYF. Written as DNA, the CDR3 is TGTGCCAGCAGGACGCCCGCCCGTGGAGATACGCAGTATTTT.

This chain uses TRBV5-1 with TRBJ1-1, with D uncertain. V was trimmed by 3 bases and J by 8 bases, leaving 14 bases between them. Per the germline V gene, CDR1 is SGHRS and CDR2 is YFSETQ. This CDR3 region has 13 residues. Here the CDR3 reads CASSWRTGKEAFF. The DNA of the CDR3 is TGCGCCAGCAGCTGGAGGACGGGGAAAGAAGCTTTCTTT.